This T cell receptor (beta chain) was found in a study of shared clonotypes between healthy human individuals. Whole-study context: Per donor, three plates held CD4 naive cells, three held CD4 memory, two held CD8 naive and one held CD8 memory.

Naive CD8 cells were CD45RO-negative, positively selected for CCR7, excluding terminally differentiated effector memory CD45RA+ cells. CDR3 length equals 15 residues. V dropped 5 bases and J dropped 3; count of bases not matched to a gene: 7. CDR1 and CDR2 from the germline V gene are SEHNR and FQNEAQ (reference sequence). Assay: immunoSEQ multiplex PCR; the TCRdb copy retains only in-frame clones and omits some. This table holds about 2 million clones, approximately 94% found once. General study points: Depth was large, yet rarefaction showed that sorted-subset sequencing was incomplete.

As concerns this clone: What it binds is unknown.

The sequencing sample was made of naive CD8+ T cells sorted from blood. The rearrangement links TRBV7-9 to TRBJ2-7, with TRBD2 matching 10 bases. This TCR was sampled from a man between 18 and 29 years old in good health. The CDR3 sequence is CASSAGIAGGYEQYF. The CDR3 bases are TGTGCCAGCAGCGCGGGCATAGCGGGGGGCTACGAGCAGTACTTC.